Shown below are 24 T cell receptor beta chains from a single sample sequenced in a study of blood T cell repertoires in COVID-19. Sequencing used immunoSEQ multiplex PCR; TCRdb keeps in-frame clones, though not all of them. This sample yields 310,000 or so clones, of which approximately 84% are seen a single time; under 11% belongs to the top ten. Sequences were obtained from PBMCs or T cells enriched from blood (not recorded which). These receptors all stem from a woman between 18 and 30 years old who had recovered from COVID-19.

The V and J genes are TRBV5-1 and TRBJ1-2, with D hard to call. The CDR3 is made up of 15 amino acids. Trimming shortened V by 0 bases and J by 0 bases, and 9 bases separated the two germline ends. Per the germline V gene, CDR1 is SGHRS and CDR2 is YFSETQ. CDR3 nucleotide sequence: TGCGCCAGCAGCTTGGACGCCAGGCCTAACTATGGCTACACCTTC. Amino acid sequence: CASSLDARPNYGYTF.

Only one count was recorded for this clone. One junction end does not reproduce the germline sequence, and a read error may be involved. The chain carries TRBV5-4 and TRBJ1-1; TRBD1 is a possible D gene (5 bases). Germline V gene data show CDR1 as SGHNT and CDR2 as YYREEE (reference sequence). The CDR3 has 13 residues. CDR3 in amino acids: CASSLSGSRGPQF. The CDR3 bases are TGTGCCAGCAGCTTGTCAGGGTCAAGGGGCCCTCAGTTT.

This rearrangement joins TRBV3-1 (or the pseudogene TRBV3-2) to TRBJ2-2; TRBD2 agrees at 7 bases. The junction had 4 bases not matched to a gene; V was cut back by 6 bases and J by 3 bases. The CDR3 loop spans 14 amino acids. CDR1 and CDR2 (germline): LGHDT, YNNKEL (reference sequence). For the CDR3, the DNA is TGTGCCAGCAGGGGTCTAGCGGACACCGGGGAGCTGTTTTTT. The encoded protein is CASRGLADTGELFF.

The J gene is TRBJ2-1, the V gene TRBV28; 8 bases fit TRBD1. From germline, CDR1 is MDHEN and CDR2 SYDVKM. V trimming: 3 bases; J trimming: 3 bases; junction bases outside the gene matches: 19. The CDR3 runs to 20 residues. The chain's CDR3 is CASSFLYLPGRTGIYNEQFF. The DNA for the CDR3 is TGTGCCAGCAGTTTCCTGTATCTGCCGGGACGGACAGGGATCTACAATGAGCAGTTCTTC.

V gene TRBV28 combines with J gene TRBJ1-2; 7 bases agree with TRBD1. This CDR3 contains 15 residues. Germline V gives CDR1 MDHEN, CDR2 SYDVKM. With V trimmed by 5 bases and J by 8 bases, 14 bases remained unmatched. In DNA form, the CDR3 reads TGTGCCAGCAGTGTACTCCAAACAGGGGCAGGGGGCTACACCTTC. Translating gives CASSVLQTGAGGYTF.

The CDR3 reads CASSEGTGDAYGYTF. DNA of the CDR3: TGTGCCAGCAGTGAAGGGACAGGGGACGCCTATGGCTACACCTTC. The chain recombines TRBV2 with TRBJ1-2; TRBD1 agrees at 9 bases. Germline CDR1 and CDR2: SNHLY and FYNNEI. With V trimmed by 1 base and J by 4 bases, 4 bases remained unmatched. CDR3 length: 15 amino acids.

This chain joins TRBV5-1 and TRBJ1-2; D uncertain. V lost 4 bases to trimming and J lost 1 base, with 8 bases between them. Germline V gene sequence: CDR1 SGHRS, CDR2 YFSETQ. The CDR3 runs 13 residues. The CDR3 sequence: CASSPGVNYGYTF. CDR3 sequence (DNA): TGCGCCAGCAGCCCGGGTGTTAACTATGGCTACACCTTC.

The V call is TRBV27, the J call TRBJ2-7; D is ambiguous. The germline V gene encodes CDR1 MNHEY and CDR2 SMNVEV (reference sequence). V dropped 6 bases and J dropped 4 bases, with 10 bases sitting between them. The CDR3 has 12 amino acids. CDR3 residues: CASRNPAYEQYF. The CDR3, as DNA: TGTGCCAGCAGAAACCCCGCGTACGAGCAGTACTTC.

This clone turned up a few times. V and J are TRBV7-3 and TRBJ1-2; D ambiguous. V dropped 7 bases and J dropped 2 bases, with 17 bases sitting between them. The germline gives CDR1 SGHTA, CDR2 FQGTGA. The CDR3 covers 15 residues. The chain's CDR3 is CASKESGIGNYGYTF. CDR3 DNA: TGTGCCAGCAAAGAATCGGGAATAGGGAACTATGGCTACACCTTC.

The rearrangement uses TRBV2 and TRBJ2-2, with 9 bases matching TRBD1. CDR3 length equals 14 residues. After removal of 8 bases from V and 2 bases from J, the junction contained 3 bases not matched to a gene. Germline CDR1 is SNHLY and CDR2 is FYNNEI. CDR3 protein: CASADRGNTGELFF. In nucleotides, the CDR3 is TGTGCCAGCGCGGACAGGGGCAACACCGGGGAGCTGTTTTTT. Using reference TRBV2 and TRBJ2-2 for the parts outside the CDR3, the full variable domain is EPEVTQTPSHQVTQMGQEVILRCVPISNHLYFYWYRQILGQKVEFLVSFYNNEISEKSEIFDDQFSVERPDGSNFTLKIRSTKLEDSAMYFCASADRGNTGELFFGEGSRLTVL.

This chain links TRBV5-1 with TRBJ1-2; D uncertain. Germline CDR1 is SGHRS and CDR2 is YFSETQ. The CDR3 is 14 residues long. Trimming pared 0 bases from V and 1 base from J, leaving 7 bases between. The CDR3 sequence is CASSLARHNYGYTF. The CDR3 coding sequence is TGCGCCAGCAGCTTGGCCAGGCATAACTATGGCTACACCTTC.

The CDR3 loop reads CASTGENTGELFF. CDR3 DNA: TGTGCCAGCACGGGAGAAAACACCGGGGAGCTGTTTTTT. This chain joins TRBV2 and TRBJ2-2; D may be TRBD2 (6 bases). Germline V gene data show CDR1 as SNHLY and CDR2 as FYNNEI. The V and J ends lost 7 bases and 2 bases respectively, with 8 bases between them. This CDR3 contains 13 residues. The full variable domain, its missing parts supplied by reference TRBV2 and TRBJ2-2, is EPEVTQTPSHQVTQMGQEVILRCVPISNHLYFYWYRQILGQKVEFLVSFYNNEISEKSEIFDDQFSVERPDGSNFTLKIRSTKLEDSAMYFCASTGENTGELFFGEGSRLTVL.

V usage is TRBV6-5 and J usage is TRBJ2-1, with 11 bases aligning to TRBD2. J gave up 6 bases and V 3 bases, and 4 bases lay outside the gene matches. Germline assignment: CDR1 MNHEY and CDR2 SVGAGI. The CDR3 is 15 amino acids. CDR3 sequence: CASSYLSGGGNEQFF. CDR3 coding DNA: TGTGCCAGCAGTTATCTTAGCGGGGGGGGCAATGAGCAGTTCTTC.

The rearrangement joins TRBV5-1 to TRBJ2-1; 15 bases align to TRBD2. This CDR3 is 18 amino acids long. CDR1 SGHRS and CDR2 YFSETQ come from the germline V gene. V was clipped by 6 bases and J by 0 bases; unmatched bases: 7. The CDR3: CASNPGLAGGVSYNEQFF. The CDR3 DNA sequence: TGCGCCAGCAACCCGGGACTAGCGGGAGGCGTCTCCTACAATGAGCAGTTCTTC.

The CDR3 sequence is CASSSLRDRVGGGYTF. The CDR3 DNA sequence: TGTGCCAGCAGTTCCCTCCGGGACAGGGTAGGGGGCGGCTACACCTTC. V and J are TRBV6-5 and TRBJ1-2, with 9 bases matching TRBD1. The V and J ends lost 4 bases and 8 bases, in that order; junction bases with no gene match: 14. CDR1 and CDR2 (germline): MNHEY, SVGAGI. The CDR3 is 16 amino acids.

This clone has only one observation. This chain connects TRBV20-1 to TRBJ2-5; D perhaps matches TRBD2 (5 bases). The CDR3 runs to 13 residues. Between the trimmed V and J ends, which lost 3 bases and 5 bases, there was a span of 13 bases. Germline CDR1 reads DFQATT; CDR2 reads SNEGSKA (reference sequence). This CDR3 reads CSASRPSGETQYF. The CDR3 DNA follows: TGCAGTGCTAGTCGACCCTCGGGGGAGACCCAGTACTTC.

The chain links TRBV18 to TRBJ2-7; weak D call: TRBD2 (6 bases). Between the trimmed V and J ends, which lost 6 bases and 3 bases, there was a span of 18 bases. CDR3 length: 15 amino acids. The germline CDR1 and CDR2 sequences are KGHSH and LQKENI. The DNA for the CDR3 is TGTGCCAGCTCGGGGAGAGGGCGGGGCTACTACGAGCAGTACTTC. Translation gives CASSGRGRGYYEQYF. The whole variable domain, filled in from reference TRBV18 and TRBJ2-7, reads NAGVMQNPRHLVRRRGQEARLRCSPMKGHSHVYWYRQLPEEGLKFMVYLQKENIIDESGMPKERFSAEFPKEGPSILRIQQVVRGDSAAYFCASSGRGRGYYEQYFGPGTRLTVT.

The chain joins TRBV5-1 to TRBJ1-3; D possibly corresponds to TRBD1 (6 bases). The CDR3 totals 15 residues. V was clipped by 4 bases and J by 1 base, with 12 bases between them. Germline CDR1 reads SGHRS; CDR2 reads YFSETQ. In nucleotides, the CDR3 is TGCGCCAGCAGCCAACAGGGCAGGTCTGGAAACACCATATATTTT. Its protein product is CASSQQGRSGNTIYF.

This clone was seen a single time. V and J are TRBV7-9 and TRBJ1-6, with D hard to call. This CDR3 is built from 16 residues. Germline V CDR1 and CDR2: SEHNR, FQNEAQ (reference sequence). V was trimmed by 2 bases and J by 0 bases, leaving 8 bases between them. CDR3 bases: TGTGCCAGCAGCTTAAGCGGGAGCTCCTATAATTCACCCCTCCACTTT. It codes for CASSLSGSSYNSPLHF. The whole variable domain, remainder taken from reference TRBV7-9 and TRBJ1-6, is DTGVSQNPRHKITKRGQNVTFRCDPISEHNRLYWYRQTLGQGPEFLTYFQNEAQLEKSRLLSDRFSAERPKGSFSTLEIQRTEQGDSAMYLCASSLSGSSYNSPLHFGNGTRLTVT.

The chain joins TRBV7-9 to TRBJ1-6, with D possibly TRBD1 on 5 matching bases. This CDR3 has 15 residues. Germline V gene data show CDR1 as SEHNR and CDR2 as FQNEAQ (reference sequence). The V gene lost 5 bases and the J gene lost 5 bases, with 13 bases spanning the gap. CDR3 sequence reads: CASSPKGAHNSPLHF. CDR3 DNA: TGTGCCAGCAGCCCAAAAGGGGCGCATAATTCACCCCTCCACTTT.

The V gene is TRBV7-9, the J gene TRBJ1-4, with TRBD1 matching over 8 bases. The CDR3 length is 15 residues. Germline loops: CDR1 SEHNR, CDR2 FQNEAQ (reference sequence). Trimming cost V 7 bases and J 3 bases; bases outside gene matches: 7. CDR3 in amino acids: CASTPTGVANEKLFF. In DNA, the CDR3 is TGTGCCAGCACCCCGACAGGGGTGGCTAATGAAAAACTGTTTTTT.

The chain recombines TRBV4-1 with TRBJ1-2, with TRBD1 matching 7 bases. Germline V gives CDR1 MGHRA, CDR2 YSYEKL. The V gene end was trimmed by 0 bases and the J gene end by 6 bases; junction bases not matched to a gene: 1. The CDR3 contains 13 residues. The CDR3 DNA reads TGCGCCAGCAGCCAAGACACAGGGGATGGCTACACCTTC. Protein: CASSQDTGDGYTF.

This clone appeared a few times. The chain employs TRBV5-6 and TRBJ1-4, with D unclear. This CDR3 region has 12 residues. The germline V gene has CDR1 SGHDT and CDR2 YYEEEE. V was cut by 1 base and J by 7 bases, with 5 bases left in between. DNA for the CDR3: TGTGCCAGCAGCTTGACCAGTGAAAAACTGTTTTTT. Translating it yields CASSLTSEKLFF.

V and J are TRBV7-8 and TRBJ2-7; the D is unclear. V was pared by 5 bases and J by 4 bases, with 15 bases between. Germline CDR1 is SGHVS and CDR2 is FQNEAQ. The CDR3 runs 14 residues. CDR3 residues: CASSPYAYPYEQYF. The CDR3 coding sequence is TGTGCCAGCAGCCCCTATGCCTACCCTTACGAGCAGTACTTC. The complete variable domain, with remaining parts taken from reference TRBV7-8 and TRBJ2-7, reads GAGVSQSPRYKVAKRGQDVALRCDPISGHVSLFWYQQALGQGPEFLTYFQNEAQLDKSGLPSDRFFAERPEGSVSTLKIQRTQQEDSAVYLCASSPYAYPYEQYFGPGTRLTVT.